What follows describes a single T cell receptor (beta chain). There are a few counts of this clonotype. This clone's antigen is unknown. Base quality data are lacking; no much larger clone is found one base away. CDR1 and CDR2 (SNHLY, FYNNEI) derive from the germline V gene. The CDR3 numbers 13 residues from cysteine through phenylalanine. CDR3 DNA only is kept here, 39 bases in frame from base 1. V is shortened by 7 bases, J by 4 bases, and the region joining them spans 11 bases. The treatment or condition tag for this specimen amounts to: live attenuated yellow fever vaccine strain. At each blood-draw timepoint, two biological replicates of bulk PBMCs were obtained. A standard Ficoll-Paque protocol was used to isolate PBMCs from peripheral blood. RNA was extracted with TriZol from bulk PBMCs, CD4 and CD8 fractions, and dextramer-positive and dextramer-negative fractions. These data belong to a study of T cells after yellow fever vaccination (dated by TCRdb to about 2019). At the level of the whole study: Libraries from fractions with low cell numbers were prepared with the SMART-Seq v4 Ultra Low Input RNA kit. To follow T-cell clones before and after both primary and booster YFV17D yellow fever vaccination, bulk TCR alpha and beta repertoires underwent longitudinal sequencing. Blood was collected at multiple timepoints before and after primary and secondary immunization, and bulk PBMC replicates and cell subsets were isolated. Two healthy male donors, one aged 18 to 30 and one aged 30 to 39 years, were included in the cohort. On the study overall, not on this receptor specifically: Computational filtering was needed because FACS-sorted repertoires could contain abundant contaminating clonotypes from the bulk population. A small fraction of clonotypes appeared in both the CD4 and CD8 compartments, likely as a result of convergent recombination. Most clones expanded after primary vaccination (roughly 96% of CD4 and roughly 91% of CD8) were re-detected after the booster, suggesting that broad memory maintenance occurred. Because only a couple of donors were included in the study, the extent to which the findings can be generalized is limited. The secondary T-cell response was found to be weaker but faster than the primary response, with a peak reached on day 5 rather than on day 15.

TCR cDNA was synthesized by 5'RACE template switching, through which a universal primer site and unique molecular identifiers were introduced. Priming for cDNA synthesis came from both the TCR alpha and TCR beta constant segments. Library amplification used two PCR steps, and the second PCR step added sample barcodes and sequencing adapters. Sequencing of libraries was done on Illumina HiSeq 2500 (2x100 bp) or NovaSeq (2x150 bp). In the authors' own workflow: MIGEC was used to demultiplex reads and collapse the reads into UMI consensus sequences, and MiXCR was used for V(D)J alignment. Clonotypes responding to the vaccine were identified with edgeR on replicate PBMC samples, with the criteria of FDR below 0.01 and a log2 fold change above 5 up to day 15. Bulk clonotypes were assigned CD4 or CD8 identity according to which sequenced CD4 or CD8 repertoire held them at higher abundance. TCRdb reanalyzed the raw reads on its own, using fastp at Q25 for trimming and MiXCR for clone calling, and kept in-frame beta chains. Rows matching on CDR3 protein sequence are summarized as one entry with the most common DNA and genes. Here the V and J calls rest on TCRdb's processing, not on the authors' analysis. Across this sample there are 300,000 to 450,000 distinct CDR3 sequences, with 7% to 9% seen only once. About 16% of the sample goes to the ten largest clones.

This TCR derives from a man aged 18 to 35 who received the YFV17D yellow fever vaccine. The chain joins TRBV2 to TRBJ2-1, with an unclear D gene assignment. The sequenced sample was PBMCs, obtained roughly 45 days after the first yellow fever vaccination. The CDR3 sequence is CASTVELYNEQFF. The nucleotide sequence reads TGTGCCAGCACGGTTGAACTGTACAATGAGCAGTTCTTC.